These 3 T cell receptor beta chains share one sample of origin, sequenced in a study of beta chain features in type 1 diabetes. Sequenced material consisted of expressed TCRB transcripts (all of the isolated RNA was reverse transcribed). Data came from immunoSEQ multiplex PCR; TCRdb stores just in-frame clones and leaves some out. The table shows 150,000 to 200,000 clones, with around 8.4% occurring only once. Overall study findings and caveats: Type 1 diabetes patients showed a moderate but significant shortening of TCRB CDR3s in all four CD4+ subsets.

For these receptors, no antigen is known. Specimen: central memory CD4+ T cells from blood. These TCRs come from a woman between 18 and 30 years old with type 1 diabetes.

This rearrangement joins TRBV6-5 to TRBJ2-2; D not resolved. Germline values: CDR1 MNHEY, CDR2 SVGAGI. The CDR3 consists of 13 residues. V dropped 6 bases and J dropped 8 bases, with 13 bases sitting between them. This chain's CDR3 is CASSLTRLGELFF. The CDR3 DNA reads TGTGCCAGCAGCCTGACGAGGCTTGGGGAGCTGTTTTTT.

This clone was counted a few times. This chain uses TRBV7-2 with TRBJ1-5; 7 nucleotides align to TRBD1. The CDR3 sequence is 13 residues long. Per the germline V gene, CDR1 is SGHTA and CDR2 is FQGNSA. After removal of 5 bases from V and 7 bases from J, the junction contained 5 bases not matched to a gene. As DNA, the CDR3 is TGTGCCAGCAGCGTCAGGGGACAGCAGCCCCAGCATTTT. Translated, it gives CASSVRGQQPQHF.

This rearrangement joins TRBV5-1 to TRBJ1-2; no clear D. Germline assignment: CDR1 SGHRS and CDR2 YFSETQ. The length of the CDR3 is 17 residues. V was pared by 0 bases and J by 0 bases, with 15 bases between. The CDR3 DNA is TGCGCCAGCAGCTTGGGCGGGCCAGACTCAGCTAACTATGGCTACACCTTC. It translates to CASSLGGPDSANYGYTF.